This entry lists 14 T cell receptor beta chains sequenced from one sample in a study of cytomegalovirus exposure and HLA in healthy donors. Profiled with immunoSEQ multiplex PCR; TCRdb holds only in-frame clones, not every one. Here the sample spans 95,000 to 150,000 clones, around 87% being singletons. Sequencing was done on a sample of PBMCs. The receptors come from a woman under 30 in good health and CMV-seropositive.

The rearrangement links TRBV7-2 to TRBJ1-2, with TRBD1 matching 8 bases. V lost 4 bases, J lost 6 bases, and 10 bases stayed unmatched. CDR1 SGHTA and CDR2 FQGNSA come from the germline V gene. There are 15 residues in the CDR3. Here the CDR3 DNA reads TGTGCCAGCAGCTCACCCCGGACAGGGCGGCATGGCTACACCTTC. Its protein is CASSSPRTGRHGYTF.

This chain joins TRBV6-5 and TRBJ1-2, with D uncertain. The CDR3 consists of 13 residues. The germline V and J ends were trimmed by 5 bases and 5 bases, with 12 bases remaining between them. The germline V gene has CDR1 MNHEY and CDR2 SVGAGI. The CDR3 DNA sequence: TGTGCCAGCAGTAGAACGGGAGGGTATGGCTACACCTTC. Translating it yields CASSRTGGYGYTF.

The chain carries TRBV5-4 and TRBJ1-1; unclear D gene. The CDR3 covers 15 residues. CDR1 and CDR2 from the germline V gene are SGHNT and YYREEE (reference sequence). V gave up 4 bases and J gave up 0 bases, with 13 bases separating them. Here the CDR3 reads CASSPGASMNTEAFF. Written as DNA, the CDR3 is TGTGCCAGCAGCCCCGGAGCGAGCATGAACACTGAAGCTTTCTTT. Full variable domain (outside the CDR3, taken from reference TRBV5-4 and TRBJ1-1): ETGVTQSPTHLIKTRGQQVTLRCSSQSGHNTVSWYQQALGQGPQFIFQYYREEENGRGNFPPRFSGLQFPNYSSELNVNALELDDSALYLCASSPGASMNTEAFFGQGTRLTVV.

The V gene is TRBV7-8, the J gene TRBJ1-5, with D perhaps matching TRBD1 (6 bases). The CDR3 sequence is 18 residues long. V gave up 5 bases and J gave up 2 bases, with 22 bases separating them. Per germline, CDR1 SGHVS and CDR2 FQNEAQ. CDR3 in amino acids: CASSPSADSRGGNQPQHF. In DNA form, the CDR3 reads TGTGCCAGCAGCCCCAGTGCCGATTCCAGGGGAGGCAATCAGCCCCAGCATTTT.

The chain recombines TRBV15 with TRBJ1-2; no clear D gene. The CDR3 is made up of 14 amino acids. The ends were cut back, 1 base at V and 3 bases at J, with 9 bases in the middle. Germline CDR1 is LNHNV and CDR2 is YYDKDF (reference sequence). CDR3 nucleotide sequence: TGTGCCACCAGCAGAGGCGACAATTACTATGGCTACACCTTC. Its protein product is CATSRGDNYYGYTF.

This rearrangement joins TRBV5-8 to TRBJ1-6; TRBD1 aligns across 8 bases. Per the germline V gene, CDR1 is SGHTS and CDR2 is YDEGEE. The V and J ends lost 0 bases and 8 bases, in that order; junction bases with no gene match: 4. The CDR3 is 15 residues long. The CDR3 loop reads CASSLDQGADSPLHF. The CDR3 DNA follows: TGTGCCAGCAGCTTGGATCAGGGGGCTGATTCACCCCTCCACTTT.

The chain is built from TRBV14 and TRBJ1-2; TRBD1 matches 7 bases. The CDR3 is 17 residues long. V shed 3 bases, J shed 6 bases, and the junction held 16 bases outside the gene matches. Germline-derived CDR1 and CDR2 are SGHDN and FVKESK. This CDR3 is CASSQSHRGWEDHGYTF. DNA for the CDR3: TGTGCCAGCAGCCAGTCTCACAGGGGCTGGGAAGATCATGGCTACACCTTC.

This clone was seen once. The V and J genes are TRBV6-5 and TRBJ1-2, with D unclear. CDR1 and CDR2 from the germline V gene are MNHEY and SVGAGI. This CDR3 is 13 amino acids long. Trimming left V 6 bases short and J 1 base short, with 9 bases between. The CDR3 reads CASRKGVNYGYTF. For the CDR3, the DNA is TGTGCCAGCAGGAAGGGAGTTAACTATGGCTACACCTTC.

The chain links TRBV5-1 to TRBJ1-2, with D hard to call. V lost 0 bases and J 2 bases, leaving 8 bases between the germline ends. Per germline, CDR1 SGHRS and CDR2 YFSETQ. The CDR3 consists of 14 residues. CDR3: CASSLESGNYGYTF. The CDR3 DNA reads as TGCGCCAGCAGCTTGGAGTCGGGGAACTATGGCTACACCTTC.

The CDR3 here is CASSLPGQGYNEQFF. The CDR3 nucleotides read TGTGCCAGCAGCCTTCCGGGACAGGGCTACAATGAGCAGTTCTTC. The chain recombines TRBV14 with TRBJ2-1, with 9 bases matching TRBD1. The ends lost 4 bases at V and 3 bases at J; junction bases unmatched: 4. The germline V gene has CDR1 SGHDN and CDR2 FVKESK. CDR3 size: 15 residues.

This sequence joins TRBV18 and TRBJ2-2, with a tentative D call TRBD1 (5 bases). CDR1 KGHSH and CDR2 LQKENI come from the germline V gene. The CDR3 is made up of 14 amino acids. V was trimmed by 1 base and J by 3 bases, leaving 6 bases between them. The CDR3 nucleotides are TGTGCCAGCTCACCACAGGGGTACACCGGGGAGCTGTTTTTT. It encodes CASSPQGYTGELFF.

The chain recombines TRBV27 with TRBJ1-1; 7 bases align to TRBD1. This CDR3 is built from 17 residues. Germline CDR1 MNHEY, CDR2 SMNVEV (reference sequence). V was pared by 6 bases and J by 5 bases, with 18 bases of the junction left unmatched. This CDR3 is CASSYRGNWAGGTEAFF. The CDR3 nucleotides read TGTGCCAGCAGCTACAGGGGCAATTGGGCAGGGGGGACTGAAGCTTTCTTT.

In its sample, this clone was seen once. This sequence joins TRBV11-3 and TRBJ2-7, with 7 bases lining up with TRBD1. From germline, CDR1 is SGHNT and CDR2 YENEEA. Trimming cost V 5 bases and J 2 bases; bases outside gene matches: 12. The CDR3 extends over 16 amino acids. CDR3 in amino acids: CASSARFDREPYEQYF. The CDR3 DNA is TGTGCCAGCAGCGCTAGGTTTGACAGGGAACCCTACGAGCAGTACTTC.

The chain couples TRBV18 to TRBJ1-6; TRBD1 aligns across 7 bases. After removal of 2 bases from V and 9 bases from J, the junction contained 7 bases not matched to a gene. The length of the CDR3 is 15 residues. The V gene's germline CDR1 is KGHSH and CDR2 LQKENI. The CDR3 nucleotides read TGTGCCAGCTCACCAACAGGGGATAAGGTTTCACCCCTCCACTTT. Its translation: CASSPTGDKVSPLHF. Supplemented by reference TRBV18 and TRBJ1-6, the full variable domain reads NAGVMQNPRHLVRRRGQEARLRCSPMKGHSHVYWYRQLPEEGLKFMVYLQKENIIDESGMPKERFSAEFPKEGPSILRIQQVVRGDSAAYFCASSPTGDKVSPLHFGNGTRLTVT.